This T cell receptor (beta chain) was recorded in a study of human T cells and chemical hapten exposure. Study in general: Mostly female patients had alopecia areata, totalis or universalis.

From the RACE reads, TCRdb called clonotypes with MiXCR, one entry per CDR3 protein. The sample shows approximately 100,000 distinct CDR3 sequences, roughly 11% of them seen only once. A note on this clonotype: The junction departs from germline at one end; a sequencing error may be responsible.

Germline lookup yields CDR1 LGHNA and CDR2 YNFKEQ. This CDR3 comprises 19 residues. Time point specified: patch test 1, 2 weeks after DPC sensitization. As to treatment: therapeutic diphenylcyclopropenone sensitization with weekly scalp DPC. The source is a woman in her thirties or forties with alopecia areata. Some clones in this sample may be carry-over from other donors' samples. This sequence joins TRBV4-2 and TRBJ2-7; D may be TRBD2 (6 bases). Sequences were derived from whole blood, sampled in connection with sensitization to the hapten diphenylcyclopropenone (DPC). The CDR3 loop is CAISQVSGRGDEQYDEQYF. The DNA for the CDR3 is TGTGCCATCAGCCAAGTATCCGGGAGAGGGGACGAGCAGTACGACGAGCAGTACTTC.